These T cell receptor beta chains were read from a single sample in a study of graft-versus-host responses after intestinal transplantation. Which antigens these TCRs recognize remains unknown. Profiling relied on immunoSEQ multiplex PCR, and the TCRdb table lists in-frame clones only, not all of them. The sample includes some 48,000 clones, roughly 80% of them seen just once. The sample consisted of unstimulated CD4+ T cells sorted from spleen or lymph node cells, taken before transplant. These receptor sequences come from a human donor who was the organ donor for an intestinal transplant. CDR3s leave out the opening cysteine and the closing phenylalanine or tryptophan.

>TRBJ1-5|TRBV19
ASSIPGTGELAQH
>TRBJ2-3|TRBV18
ASSPTGISTDTQY
>TRBJ1-5|TRBV5-8
ASSLVKGAWNQPQH
>TRBJ1-1|TRBV6-1
ASSVTGGNTEAF
>TRBJ1-4|TRBV30
AWSSADRGLYEKLF
>TRBJ1-5|TRBV20-1
SASSDRSQH
>TRBJ1-2|TRBV5-1
ASSLGTGDYGYT
>TRBJ2-5|TRBV7-6
ASSLGNVAGKGGKETQY
>TRBJ1-6|TRBV9
ASSATGWDSPLH
>TRBJ1-5|TRBV5-1
ASSPFELAGQPQH
>TRBJ2-3|TRBV19
ASSSYPRTDTQY
>TRBJ2-2|TRBV19
ASHRGVFTGELF
>TRBJ2-7|TRBV10-3
AISESKLVDSS
>TRBJ1-2|TRBV10-3
ASRGNTDYGYT
>TRBJ2-1|TRBV10-1
ASSVGLHNEQF
>TRBJ2-1|TRBV19
ASSIPLGNEQF
>TRBJ2-5|TRBV30
AWSVGGQETQY
>TRBJ1-1|TRBV10-3
AISEAVQVNTEAF
>TRBJ2-7|TRBV5-4
ASSLWAYSSNPYEQY
>TRBJ2-5|TRBV12-5
ASGSLAPGVETQY
>TRBJ1-1|TRBV30
AFALGGRITEAF
>TRBJ2-3|TRBV5-1
ASSPGVPKTDTQY
>TRBJ2-2|TRBV6-1
ASREGTGELF
>TRBJ2-7|TRBV11-2
ASSLGPGTVGYEQY
>TRBJ1-1|TRBV4-1
ASSQDPTGTGDTEAF
>TRBJ2-7|TRBV5-6
ASSFRGHRNEQY
>TRBJ1-5|TRBV30
AWTPDRRLYSNQPQH
>TRBJ1-4|TRBV15
ATSRINEKLF
>TRBJ2-5|TRBV6-1
ASRGRGGGETQY
>TRBJ1-2|TRBV2
ASRARVNYGYT
>.|TRBV19
ASSIQGGPYEQY
>TRBJ1-2|TRBV5-1
ASSMGQGYGYT
>TRBJ2-3|TRBV5-1
ASSLAVRSTDTQY
>TRBJ1-4|TRBV7-6
ASSLDPAGGWEKLF
>TRBJ2-1|TRBV7-2
ASSPRTGIPEQF
>TRBJ2-6|TRBV30
AWRHSGANVLT
>TRBJ2-2|TRBV7-8
ASSLVNPGNTGELF
>TRBJ2-7|TRBV20-1
SANLAGEQC
>TRBJ1-5|TRBV19
ASKIMGGYNQPQH
>TRBJ1-1|TRBV6-5
ASSYGNTLEAF
>TRBJ2-1|TRBV5-6
ASSLGLAGSYNEQF
>TRBJ2-1|TRBV30
AWSQANAYNEQF
>TRBJ2-5|TRBV6-5
ASSENTFQETQY
>TRBJ1-4|TRBV6-5
ASITGRRTNEKLF
>TRBJ1-1|TRBV30
AWRHRGPEAF
>TRBJ1-1|TRBV4-1
ASTQAGANTEAF
>TRBJ2-5|TRBV27
ASSDRRTGFQETQY
>TRBJ2-3|TRBV19
ASTYRVTDTQY
>.|TRBV27
ASSLLAGDTDTQH
>TRBJ2-3|TRBV4-3
ASSLAGPDTQY
>TRBJ1-5|TRBV4-3
ASSQALVGYPNQPQH
>TRBJ1-1|TRBV13
ASSPLPGLHTEAF
>TRBJ2-7|TRBV30
AWSHRRDEQY